Listed below are T cell receptor beta chains from one sample, sequenced in a study of cytomegalovirus exposure and HLA in healthy donors. Here immunoSEQ multiplex PCR was the method, and the copy in TCRdb shows in-frame clones only, minus some. The table lists 57,000 or so clones, 90% to 95% of them singletons. Sequencing was performed on PBMCs. These receptor sequences come from a woman aged 25 to 39 in good health and CMV-seronegative. Both conserved end residues are part of each CDR3. Each record gives: J gene, D gene, V gene, CDR3 protein. The D gene is left open where the match is weak.

TRBJ2-2 | TRBD1 | TRBV6-5 | CASSYSGTGFTGELFF
TRBJ2-1 | NA | TRBV7-3 | CASSIDYNEQFF
TRBJ2-7 | TRBD1 | TRBV18 | CASSKRQGTAEQYF
TRBJ2-2 | TRBD2 | TRBV10-3 | CAIRAQIRREVVPNTGELFF
TRBJ1-3 | NA | TRBV7-8 | CASSLGRLDRSSGNTIYF
TRBJ1-1 | NA | TRBV6-1 | CASSLQRRPYAFF
TRBJ1-5 | NA | TRBV6-1 | CASSERAENQPQHF
TRBJ2-2 | TRBD2 | TRBV6-6 | CASSPAGVTGELFF
TRBJ1-3 | TRBD1 | TRBV10-3 | CAISELTGAGNTIYF
TRBJ2-5 | TRBD2 | TRBV10-3 | CAISRLAGVTQETQYF
TRBJ2-3 | NA | TRBV5-1 | CASATVAESTDTQYF
TRBJ2-3 | TRBD2 | TRBV29-1 | CSVEDQGSWSGRPDTQYF
TRBJ2-1 | TRBD2 | TRBV5-1 | CASSVSGRRDFEQFF
TRBJ2-1 | NA | TRBV7-2 | CASSLAWGGYEQFF
TRBJ1-2 | NA | TRBV5-1 | CASSLGSSNYGYTF
TRBJ1-4 | TRBD1 | TRBV30 | CACTGGMGEKLFF
TRBJ1-2 | NA | TRBV4-3 | CASSQDRAGSLGYTF
TRBJ2-5 | NA | TRBV5-6 | CASSPGTRGNLQETQYF
TRBJ2-1 | TRBD2 | TRBV28 | CASTETSGSLSYNEQFF
TRBJ1-2 | NA | TRBV2 | CASSENGGGGYTF
TRBJ2-7 | NA | TRBV25-1 | CASSDNEQYF
TRBJ1-1 | NA | TRBV7-7 | CASSKDKNTEAFF
TRBJ1-2 | NA | TRBV2 | CASSPEADYGYTF
TRBJ2-7 | TRBD2 | TRBV5-1 | CASSVLAGAHEQYF
TRBJ2-7 | NA | TRBV30 | CAWGRRATGRSLREQYF
TRBJ2-7 | NA | TRBV28 | CASSLVYGNDEQYF
TRBJ1-5 | NA | TRBV6-6 | CASSLRWRGSNQPQHF
TRBJ2-1 | TRBD2 | TRBV27 | CASTSRGVNEQFF
TRBJ2-7 | TRBD2 | TRBV19 | CASSRGAGARSYEQYF
TRBJ1-3 | NA | TRBV19 | CASRPGRGGNTIYF
TRBJ2-7 | NA | TRBV10-3 | CAISGDIGSNEQYF
TRBJ2-7 | NA | TRBV29-1 | CSVRHSGEQYF
TRBJ1-5 | TRBD1 | TRBV19 | CASRGTGSNQPQHF
TRBJ2-5 | TRBD2 | TRBV9 | CASSVGRGLAGGPWETQYF
TRBJ2-2 | NA | TRBV5-1 | CASSFQRPQGELFF
TRBJ1-1 | NA | TRBV20-1 | CSARDRPEAFF
TRBJ1-2 | NA | TRBV10-3 | CAISGQTYGYTF
TRBJ1-1 | TRBD1 | TRBV7-9 | CASSLGDREAFF
TRBJ2-3 | TRBD2 | TRBV6-4 | CASSTSGGEADTQYF
TRBJ1-2 | NA | TRBV30 | CAWRTIRTANYGYTF
TRBJ2-7 | TRBD2 | TRBV19 | CASSSWTSGTYEQYF